These 23 T cell receptor beta chains share one sample of origin, sequenced in a study of OX40 agonist ivuxolimab in advanced cancers. Clones were sequenced by immunoSEQ multiplex PCR, and TCRdb holds only the in-frame ones, with some missing. The sample consists of more than 55,000 clones, roughly four fifths of them appearing once. The sequencing here drew on CD4+ or CD8+ T cells sorted from blood, taken in a trial of the OX40 agonist ivuxolimab. These receptors came from an adult with an advanced solid tumor such as melanoma, head and neck, liver or kidney cancer.

This chain uses TRBV20-1 with TRBJ1-1; D remains unclear. The germline CDR1 and CDR2 sequences are DFQATT and SNEGSKA (reference sequence). The CDR3 extends over 11 amino acids. V was clipped by 6 bases and J by 4 bases, with 9 bases between them. CDR3 nucleotide sequence: TGCAGTGCGGCAGGTTTCACTGAAGCTTTCTTT. This gives the protein CSAAGFTEAFF.

This clone has more than one count but fewer than ten. This rearrangement joins TRBV7-2 to TRBJ1-6, with a possible D match to TRBD1 (6 bases). The CDR3 covers 16 residues. V gave up 7 bases and J gave up 0 bases, with 13 bases separating them. Germline values: CDR1 SGHTA, CDR2 FQGNSA. DNA for the CDR3: TGTGCCAGCAACCTACAGGGTTCCTCCTATAATTCACCCCTCCACTTT. It translates to CASNLQGSSYNSPLHF.

The gene calls are TRBV2 and TRBJ2-5; D gene unclear. The V and J ends lost 4 bases and 4 bases respectively, with 13 bases between them. CDR1 SNHLY and CDR2 FYNNEI come from the germline V gene. The length of the CDR3 is 14 residues. The CDR3 DNA reads TGTGCCAGCAGTGCAGGCAGGATCGCAGAGACCCAGTACTTC. This gives the protein CASSAGRIAETQYF.

The chain recombines TRBV27 with TRBJ1-4; 9 nucleotides align to TRBD1. With 6 bases clipped from V and 4 bases from J, the junction kept 12 bases outside the gene matches. Germline-derived CDR1 and CDR2 are MNHEY and SMNVEV (reference sequence). The CDR3 runs to 17 residues. This chain's CDR3 is CASRPGQGFSFNEKLFF. CDR3 sequence (DNA): TGTGCCAGCAGGCCGGGACAGGGATTCTCCTTTAATGAAAAACTGTTTTTT.

The chain uses TRBV29-1 and TRBJ1-2, with a tentative D call TRBD1 (5 bases). The V and J ends lost 5 bases and 0 bases respectively, with 13 bases between them. The CDR3 runs to 14 residues. The germline CDR1 and CDR2 sequences are SQVTM and ANQGSEA. The CDR3 sequence is CSVPRDGANYGYTF. The CDR3 DNA is TGCAGCGTTCCCCGGGACGGAGCTAACTATGGCTACACCTTC.

This clone is medium-sized in the sample. The chain couples TRBV10-1 to TRBJ2-7, with TRBD2 identical over 8 bases. The CDR3 is 16 residues long. After removal of 3 bases from V and 4 bases from J, the junction contained 11 bases not matched to a gene. Looked up from germline, CDR1 is WNHNN and CDR2 is SYGVQD (reference sequence). For the CDR3, the DNA is TGCGCCAGCAGTGAACTGCGGGGGGTGACCATTTACGAGCAGTACTTC. This encodes CASSELRGVTIYEQYF.

J is TRBJ2-3 and V is TRBV7-9; D is possibly TRBD2 (6 bases). This CDR3 has 18 amino acids. Between the trimmed V and J ends, which lost 4 bases and 2 bases, there was a span of 22 bases. The germline V gene encodes CDR1 SEHNR and CDR2 FQNEAQ (reference sequence). CDR3: CASSSPRSRGGYTDTQYF. For the CDR3, the DNA is TGTGCCAGCAGCTCTCCCCGGTCACGTGGGGGGTACACAGATACGCAGTATTTT.

The V and J genes are TRBV11-3 and TRBJ2-3; D is perhaps TRBD2 (6 bases). Germline V gene lookup returns CDR1 SGHNT and CDR2 YENEEA. V gave up 3 bases and J gave up 6 bases, with 10 bases separating them. CDR3 length: 13 amino acids. CDR3 amino acids: CASSFRDSDTQYF. CDR3 nucleotides: TGTGCCAGCAGCTTCCGGGACTCGGATACGCAGTATTTT.

The chain joins TRBV28 to TRBJ2-5; 7 nucleotides match TRBD1. Germline assignment: CDR1 MDHEN and CDR2 SYDVKM. Germline trimming cut 6 bases from V and 4 bases from J; bases unmatched to any gene: 11. The CDR3 is 15 residues long. CDR3 in amino acids: CASSFPTGVAETQYF. As DNA, the CDR3 is TGTGCCAGCAGCTTTCCCACAGGGGTGGCAGAGACCCAGTACTTC.

The chain carries TRBV2 and TRBJ2-1, with D possibly being TRBD1 (6 bases). This CDR3 is built from 11 residues. Trimming took 9 bases from V and 6 from J, leaving 9 bases between them. CDR1 and CDR2 from the germline V gene are SNHLY and FYNNEI. CDR3 in DNA: TGTGCCAGTGGACAGCTCAATGAGCAGTTCTTC. It is translated as CASGQLNEQFF.

The J gene is TRBJ2-5, the V gene TRBV5-4, with D uncertain. V was clipped by 3 bases and J by 2 bases, with 14 bases between them. The CDR3 length is 15 residues. The germline V gene has CDR1 SGHNT and CDR2 YYREEE (reference sequence). CDR3 coding DNA: TGTGCCAGCAGCTCCCGAGTAGGAGCGCAAGAGACCCAGTACTTC. It yields the protein CASSSRVGAQETQYF. The complete variable domain, with remaining parts taken from reference TRBV5-4 and TRBJ2-5, reads ETGVTQSPTHLIKTRGQQVTLRCSSQSGHNTVSWYQQALGQGPQFIFQYYREEENGRGNFPPRFSGLQFPNYSSELNVNALELDDSALYLCASSSRVGAQETQYFGPGTRLLVL.

The chain uses TRBV4-1 and TRBJ2-1; D is uncertain. The CDR3 is 14 residues long. The ends were cut back, 4 bases at V and 7 bases at J, with 14 bases in the middle. Germline V gives CDR1 MGHRA, CDR2 YSYEKL. CDR3 bases: TGCGCCAGCAGCCCCTACTCGGGTTTTAATGAGCAGTTCTTC. Translating gives CASSPYSGFNEQFF.

This chain joins TRBV13 and TRBJ1-3; 7 positions agree with TRBD1. Germline CDR1 is PRHDT and CDR2 is FYEKMQ (reference sequence). The CDR3 loop spans 16 amino acids. The V and J ends lost 5 bases and 3 bases, in that order; junction bases with no gene match: 10. The CDR3 loop reads CASSRIPGQSGNTIYF. In DNA, the CDR3 is TGTGCCAGCAGCCGTATCCCGGGACAGAGTGGAAACACCATATATTTT. Complete variable domain (other parts from reference TRBV13 and TRBJ1-3): AAGVIQSPRHLIKEKRETATLKCYPIPRHDTVYWYQQGPGQDPQFLISFYEKMQSDKGSIPDRFSAQQFSDYHSELNMSSLELGDSALYFCASSRIPGQSGNTIYFGEGSWLTVV.

Within the sample, this clone is medium-sized. The rearrangement links TRBV19 to TRBJ1-5; 7 bases map to TRBD1. Germline assignment: CDR1 LNHDA and CDR2 SQIVND (reference sequence). Unmatched junction bases numbered 5, after V lost 5 bases and J lost 1 base. The CDR3 totals 15 residues. The CDR3 coding sequence is TGTGCCAGTAGTCCCGTGGACAGGAGCAATCAGCCCCAGCATTTT. It specifies CASSPVDRSNQPQHF.

The chain combines TRBV5-1 with TRBJ1-1, with TRBD1 identical over 9 bases. Trimming removed 5 bases from V and 5 bases from J; junction bases left unmatched: 7. The germline gives CDR1 SGHRS, CDR2 YFSETQ. The CDR3 length is 14 residues. DNA of the CDR3: TGCGCCAGCAGTCCACAGGGGGCGCAGACTGAAGCTTTCTTT. It codes for CASSPQGAQTEAFF.

On this clone: The conserved phenylalanine or tryptophan normally closing the CDR3 is absent here, so this likely arose from a read error. The chain carries TRBV7-9 and TRBJ2-7; D ambiguous. The V gene lost 2 bases and the J gene lost 3 bases, with 8 bases spanning the gap. The germline gives CDR1 SEHNR, CDR2 FQNEAQ (reference sequence). The CDR3 has 13 amino acids. The CDR3, as DNA: TGTGCCAGCAGCTTACCGTCTAGCTACGAGCAGTACCTC. Encoded protein: CASSLPSSYEQYL.

This clone showed up just a few times. The V and J genes are TRBV7-9 and TRBJ1-6, with TRBD1 matching 9 bases. Germline CDR1 SEHNR, CDR2 FQNEAQ (reference sequence). The CDR3 runs to 16 residues. The trim removed 5 bases at V and 6 bases at J, leaving 8 bases unmatched. In nucleotides, the CDR3 is TGTGCCAGCAGCGCCCAGACAGGGGGAGGTAATTCACCCCTCCACTTT. This sequence encodes CASSAQTGGGNSPLHF.

The chain has TRBV2 and TRBJ2-3; D not certain. CDR3 length equals 16 residues. Germline V gene lookup returns CDR1 SNHLY and CDR2 FYNNEI. The V end lost 0 bases, the J end lost 2 bases, and 12 bases lay between the germline ends. CDR3 region: CASSEALRATTDTQYF. The CDR3 nucleotides read TGTGCCAGCAGTGAAGCGCTTCGGGCAACCACAGATACGCAGTATTTT.

The chain links TRBV27 to TRBJ2-3, with D hard to call. The CDR3 runs 14 residues. Trimming cost V 6 bases and J 2 bases, with 12 bases left between them. Per the germline V gene, CDR1 is MNHEY and CDR2 is SMNVEV (reference sequence). CDR3 loop: CASRPGQYTDTQYF. CDR3 coding DNA: TGTGCCAGCAGGCCGGGCCAGTACACAGATACGCAGTATTTT.

The gene calls are TRBV28 and TRBJ2-3; the match to TRBD1 covers 8 bases. The CDR3 runs to 15 residues. The V gene end was trimmed by 5 bases and the J gene end by 2 bases; junction bases not matched to a gene: 6. Germline assignment: CDR1 MDHEN and CDR2 SYDVKM. In nucleotides, the CDR3 is TGTGCCAGCAGTCTTCCGGGACAGGCCACAGATACGCAGTATTTT. Translating it yields CASSLPGQATDTQYF.

A few counts support this clone. The rearrangement joins TRBV27 to TRBJ2-3; either TRBD1 or TRBD2 may supply D (5 bases each). Germline CDR1 and CDR2: MNHEY and SMNVEV (reference sequence). The V end lost 2 bases, the J end lost 6 bases, and 15 bases lay between the germline ends. The CDR3 totals 15 residues. The CDR3 region has the DNA TGTGCCAGCAGTTTAGGGGGTTACCCCCTGGATACGCAGTATTTT. Its protein product is CASSLGGYPLDTQYF.

V usage is TRBV19 and J usage is TRBJ2-5, with a tentative D call TRBD2 (6 bases). Germline-derived CDR1 and CDR2 are LNHDA and SQIVND (reference sequence). This CDR3 region has 15 residues. Trimming stripped 2 bases from V and 5 bases from J, with 15 bases between. The CDR3 DNA follows: TGTGCCAGTAGTATAAACGGAGGGCCAGTCGAGACCCAGTACTTC. It yields the protein CASSINGGPVETQYF. Filled out from reference TRBV19 and TRBJ2-5, the complete variable domain reads DGGITQSPKYLFRKEGQNVTLSCEQNLNHDAMYWYRQDPGQGLRLIYYSQIVNDFQKGDIAEGYSVSREKKESFPLTVTSAQKNPTAFYLCASSINGGPVETQYFGPGTRLLVL.

V usage is TRBV9 and J usage is TRBJ2-1; no firm D call. The CDR3 has 14 residues. Germline V gives CDR1 SGDLS, CDR2 YYNGEE. The V end was cut by 2 bases, the J end by 6 bases, with 12 bases between. The CDR3 is CASSVGERPNEQFF. For the CDR3, the DNA is TGTGCCAGCAGCGTCGGCGAGCGTCCCAATGAGCAGTTCTTC. The entire variable domain, with the rest obtained from reference TRBV9 and TRBJ2-1, is as follows: DSGVTQTPKHLITATGQRVTLRCSPRSGDLSVYWYQQSLDQGLQFLIQYYNGEERAKGNILERFSAQQFPDLHSELNLSSLELGDSALYFCASSVGERPNEQFFGPGTRLTVL.